Following are 18 T cell receptor beta chains from one sample sequenced in a study of T cells after yellow fever vaccination. TCRdb used MiXCR to reprocess the 5' RACE reads, holding one entry per CDR3 protein. Of 200,000 to 300,000 distinct CDR3 sequences listed, around 13% are singletons. This specimen was CD4+ T cells sorted from PBMCs, taken 45 days after the yellow fever booster vaccination. All receptors come from a man in his thirties or forties who received the YFV17D yellow fever vaccine.

This clonotype was seen a handful of times. V and J are TRBV5-5 and TRBJ2-7; 9 bases map to TRBD1. CDR3 length equals 16 residues. Germline-derived CDR1 and CDR2 are SGHKS and YYEKEE (reference sequence). The junction had 7 bases not matched to a gene; V was cut back by 0 bases and J by 3 bases. CDR3 DNA sequence: TGTGCCAGCAGCTTGGCGCTGGCGACAGGGGGCTACGAGCAGTACTTC. It is translated as CASSLALATGGYEQYF.

The J gene is TRBJ1-3, the V gene TRBV7-2; unclear D gene. V shed 2 bases and J shed 0 bases, with 8 bases lying between them. The CDR3 is 15 residues long. Germline V gene lookup returns CDR1 SGHTA and CDR2 FQGNSA. The CDR3 spells CASSLRGLSGNTIYF. Here the CDR3 DNA reads TGTGCCAGCAGCTTACGCGGCCTCTCTGGAAACACCATATATTTT. The whole variable domain, remainder taken from reference TRBV7-2 and TRBJ1-3, is GAGVSQSPSNKVTEKGKDVELRCDPISGHTALYWYRQSLGQGLEFLIYFQGNSAPDKSGLPSDRFSAERTGGSVSTLTIQRTQQEDSAVYLCASSLRGLSGNTIYFGEGSWLTVV.

This clonotype occurred many times. The chain carries TRBV12-3 or TRBV12-4 and TRBJ1-5; TRBD1 agrees at 8 bases. This CDR3 has 15 residues. Losses at the gene ends were 4 bases for V and 6 bases for J; bases not matched to a gene: 8. CDR3 sequence (DNA): TGTGCCAGCAGTTGGGGACAGGCCAACGGTCAGCCCCAGCATTTT. This sequence encodes CASSWGQANGQPQHF.

This clonotype has a single count. This may stem from a read error, because a much larger clone lies one nucleotide away. V is TRBV12-3 or TRBV12-4 and J is TRBJ2-1, with a tentative D call TRBD2 (6 bases). The CDR3 consists of 11 residues. Trimming cost V 7 bases and J 7 bases, with 8 bases left between them. The CDR3 DNA is TGTGCCAGCATTCGGGGGAATGAGCAGTTCTTC. Protein product: CASIRGNEQFF.

This clonotype was seen more than once but under ten times. The rearrangement links TRBV12-3 or TRBV12-4 to TRBJ2-2; no reliable D call. The CDR3 is 12 residues long. V lost 5 bases and J lost 4, with 5 bases in between. DNA for the CDR3: TGTGCCAGCAGTAATAGCACCGGGGAGCTGTTTTTT. It encodes CASSNSTGELFF.

V and J are TRBV5-1 and TRBJ2-7; 9 positions match TRBD1. Germline-derived CDR1 and CDR2 are SGHRS and YFSETQ. With 0 bases clipped from V and 6 bases from J, the junction kept 7 bases outside the gene matches. There are 15 residues in the CDR3. In DNA form, the CDR3 reads TGCGCCAGCAGCTTGGCCACAGGGGGCCTTGCCGAGCAGTACTTC. This translates into CASSLATGGLAEQYF.

This clonotype has only a few counts. J is TRBJ2-7 and V is TRBV20-1; D not certain. Germline V CDR1 and CDR2: DFQATT, SNEGSKA (reference sequence). The V gene lost 6 bases and the J gene lost 4 bases, with 16 bases spanning the gap. The CDR3 is 13 amino acids. Here the CDR3 reads CSATDGPQYEQYF. In DNA form, the CDR3 reads TGCAGTGCCACTGACGGACCCCAGTACGAGCAGTACTTC.

This clonotype was observed a few times. The chain has TRBV5-1 and TRBJ2-2, with 8 bases lining up with TRBD1. Looked up from germline, CDR1 is SGHRS and CDR2 is YFSETQ. Trimming took 6 bases from V and 3 from J; bases not matched to a gene: 1. The CDR3 length is 13 residues. Here the CDR3 reads CASNRGDTGELFF. In DNA, the CDR3 is TGCGCCAGCAACAGGGGGGACACCGGGGAGCTGTTTTTT.

In its sample, this clonotype was seen many times. The rearrangement links TRBV12-3 or TRBV12-4 to TRBJ2-7; TRBD2 agrees at 9 bases. Unmatched junction bases numbered 12, after V lost 6 bases and J lost 3 bases. The CDR3 length is 16 residues. The DNA of the CDR3 is TGTGCCAGCAGACTGGGAGAAGCGGGAGGTGACTACGAGCAGTACTTC. Amino acids: CASRLGEAGGDYEQYF.

This clonotype turned up a few times. The V gene is TRBV6-1, the J gene TRBJ2-7, with 7 bases fitting TRBD2. This CDR3 has 14 residues. V was pared by 5 bases and J by 7 bases, with 11 bases of the junction left unmatched. Germline CDR1 is MNHNS and CDR2 is SASEGT. CDR3 sequence: CASSRGRLAREQYF. In DNA, the CDR3 is TGTGCCAGCAGTAGGGGCCGACTAGCTCGGGAGCAGTACTTC.

This clonotype was detected only a few times. The V gene is TRBV5-1, the J gene TRBJ2-5, with 10 bases that match TRBD2. From germline, CDR1 is SGHRS and CDR2 YFSETQ. After removal of 3 bases from V and 5 bases from J, the junction contained 4 bases not matched to a gene. The CDR3 totals 14 residues. The CDR3 loop is CASSSGTSVETQYF. CDR3 bases: TGCGCCAGCAGCTCCGGGACTAGCGTGGAGACCCAGTACTTC.

The DNA for the CDR3 is TGTGCCAGCAGCTTAAGTACGGCCAGGGAGCAGTACTTC. Amino acids: CASSLSTAREQYF. The chain uses TRBV7-9 and TRBJ2-7; D is ambiguous. The CDR3 consists of 13 residues. V lost 2 bases, J lost 7 bases, and 12 bases lay in between. The germline CDR1 and CDR2 sequences are SEHNR and FQNEAQ (reference sequence). Supplemented by reference TRBV7-9 and TRBJ2-7, the full variable domain reads DTGVSQNPRHKITKRGQNVTFRCDPISEHNRLYWYRQTLGQGPEFLTYFQNEAQLEKSRLLSDRFSAERPKGSFSTLEIQRTEQGDSAMYLCASSLSTAREQYFGPGTRLTVT.

The chain combines TRBV12-3 or TRBV12-4 with TRBJ1-2; D is undetermined. The CDR3 covers 13 residues. The V end lost 2 bases, the J end lost 2 bases, and 6 bases lay between the germline ends. In DNA, the CDR3 is TGTGCCAGCAGTTTACTGGGCAACTATGGCTACACCTTC. This gives the protein CASSLLGNYGYTF.

J is TRBJ2-2 and V is TRBV20-1; D not resolved. V gave up 4 bases and J gave up 0 bases, with 15 bases separating them. The CDR3 runs to 16 residues. The germline CDR1 and CDR2 sequences are DFQATT and SNEGSKA (reference sequence). As DNA, the CDR3 is TGCAGTGCTAAAGCAGTCAACCGAGCGAACACCGGGGAGCTGTTTTTT. Its translation is CSAKAVNRANTGELFF.

This clonotype was counted only a few times. This sequence joins TRBV6-1 and TRBJ2-7; D remains ambiguous. Trimming pared 0 bases from V and 3 bases from J, leaving 12 bases between. Per germline, CDR1 MNHNS and CDR2 SASEGT. This CDR3 region has 15 residues. CDR3 sequence reads: CASSEAGALDYEQYF. The CDR3 bases are TGTGCCAGCAGTGAAGCAGGCGCCCTGGACTACGAGCAGTACTTC.

This clonotype showed up just a few times. The chain links TRBV20-1 to TRBJ2-7; D gene ambiguous. The length of the CDR3 is 10 residues. V gave up 6 bases and J gave up 5 bases, with 8 bases separating them. Looked up from germline, CDR1 is DFQATT and CDR2 is SNEGSKA (reference sequence). DNA for the CDR3: TGCAGTGCGGAACTAAACGAGCAGTACTTC. This gives the protein CSAELNEQYF.

This rearrangement joins TRBV18 to TRBJ1-3, with D perhaps TRBD1 (5 bases). Trimming took off 2 bases at V and 1 base at J, with 9 bases between the two ends. This CDR3 contains 15 residues. The germline gives CDR1 KGHSH, CDR2 LQKENI. Here the CDR3 reads CASSPGALSGNTIYF. The CDR3 coding sequence is TGTGCCAGCTCACCAGGGGCGCTTTCTGGAAACACCATATATTTT. The entire variable domain, with the rest obtained from reference TRBV18 and TRBJ1-3, is as follows: NAGVMQNPRHLVRRRGQEARLRCSPMKGHSHVYWYRQLPEEGLKFMVYLQKENIIDESGMPKERFSAEFPKEGPSILRIQQVVRGDSAAYFCASSPGALSGNTIYFGEGSWLTVV.

This clonotype was detected a few times. This sequence joins TRBV20-1 and TRBJ2-2; D possibly uses TRBD1 or TRBD2 (5 bases each). Germline V gives CDR1 DFQATT, CDR2 SNEGSKA (reference sequence). V was clipped by 6 bases and J by 6 bases, with 23 bases between them. The CDR3 sequence is 16 residues long. CDR3 region: CSAPEVAGRKAGELFF. The CDR3 DNA reads TGCAGTGCCCCAGAGGTCGCAGGGAGAAAGGCCGGGGAGCTGTTTTTT.